The 25 T cell receptor beta chains listed next were all sequenced from one sample in a study of blood T cell repertoires in COVID-19. Method: immunoSEQ multiplex PCR; TCRdb's copy keeps in-frame clones and lacks some. The sample has 300,000 to 350,000 clones, around nine tenths seen once. Sequenced material: PBMCs or T cells enriched from blood (not recorded which). The receptors derive from a woman in her thirties who had been exposed to COVID-19.

V usage is TRBV10-1 and J usage is TRBJ2-7, with D unclear. The CDR3 length is 14 residues. Trimming shortened V by 4 bases and J by 5 bases, and 15 bases separated the two germline ends. Germline CDR1 and CDR2: WNHNN and SYGVQD (reference sequence). The CDR3 loop reads CASSGWQTRDEQYF. The DNA for the CDR3 is TGCGCCAGCAGTGGCTGGCAGACTCGGGACGAGCAGTACTTC.

The chain links TRBV7-3 to TRBJ2-3; 7 bases map to TRBD2. This CDR3 comprises 15 residues. J lost 2 bases, V lost 5 bases, and 7 bases had no gene match. Germline CDR1 reads SGHTA; CDR2 reads FQGTGA. CDR3 bases: TGTGCCAGCAGCCCGACTAGCACCTACACAGATACGCAGTATTTT. Amino acid sequence: CASSPTSTYTDTQYF.

The V gene is TRBV11-2, the J gene TRBJ2-7, with TRBD2 matching 10 bases. CDR1 is SGHAT, CDR2 FQNNGV, per germline. The V gene end was trimmed by 4 bases and the J gene end by 6 bases; junction bases not matched to a gene: 9. The CDR3 is made up of 15 amino acids. The CDR3 here is CASSSLLAGDFEQYF. In DNA form, the CDR3 reads TGTGCCAGCAGCTCCCTCCTAGCGGGAGACTTCGAGCAGTACTTC.

The V gene is TRBV5-6, the J gene TRBJ2-1; TRBD2 aligns across 8 bases. Germline-derived CDR1 and CDR2 are SGHDT and YYEEEE. The J segment lost 2 bases and the V segment lost 4 bases, leaving 8 bases of the junction unmatched. The CDR3 has 16 residues. The CDR3 DNA sequence: TGTGCCAGCAGCCGAAGTACTAGCGGAACCTACAATGAGCAGTTCTTC. Encoded protein: CASSRSTSGTYNEQFF.

The chain has TRBV7-9 and TRBJ1-6; D ambiguous. Trimming shortened V by 1 base and J by 4 bases, and 11 bases separated the two germline ends. CDR3 length: 16 residues. CDR1 SEHNR and CDR2 FQNEAQ come from the germline V gene (reference sequence). The CDR3 spells CASSLVAPGYNSPLHF. The CDR3 region has the DNA TGTGCCAGCAGCTTAGTGGCCCCAGGTTATAATTCACCCCTCCACTTT.

This chain joins TRBV11-2 and TRBJ2-3, with 16 positions matching TRBD2. The germline CDR1 and CDR2 sequences are SGHAT and FQNNGV. V was clipped by 6 bases and J by 6 bases; unmatched bases: 6. The CDR3 runs to 16 residues. The CDR3 sequence: CASSRGLAGGRDTQYF. The CDR3 DNA sequence: TGTGCCAGCAGTAGGGGACTAGCGGGAGGGAGGGATACGCAGTATTTT.

V gene TRBV27 combines with J gene TRBJ1-1; TRBD1 might be the D (6 bases). V was cut by 1 base and J by 4 bases, with 16 bases left in between. CDR1 and CDR2 from the germline V gene are MNHEY and SMNVEV (reference sequence). This CDR3 comprises 16 residues. CDR3 protein: CASSLLRGAGGTEAFF. The CDR3 DNA reads as TGTGCCAGCAGTTTATTGCGGGGGGCTGGGGGCACTGAAGCTTTCTTT.

The rearrangement uses TRBV7-9 and TRBJ2-7, with 10 nucleotides matching TRBD2. The V gene end was trimmed by 1 base and the J gene end by 2 bases; junction bases not matched to a gene: 14. This CDR3 spans 19 amino acids. From germline, CDR1 is SEHNR and CDR2 FQNEAQ (reference sequence). The CDR3 DNA reads as TGTGCCAGCAGCTTAGGGGCTAGCGGGAGTTTCCGGGGGGCCTACGAGCAGTACTTC. Translation: CASSLGASGSFRGAYEQYF.

This clone came up a few times. This sequence joins TRBV5-6 and TRBJ1-2; 7 bases agree with TRBD1. V was pared by 10 bases and J by 0 bases, with 6 bases of the junction left unmatched. Germline CDR1 reads SGHDT; CDR2 reads YYEEEE. The CDR3 sequence is 13 residues long. The chain's CDR3 is CAGGDSSNYGYTF. CDR3 nucleotide sequence: TGTGCCGGAGGGGACAGTTCTAACTATGGCTACACCTTC.

The rearrangement links TRBV12-3 or TRBV12-4 to TRBJ1-4; 11 nucleotides align to TRBD1. Unmatched junction bases numbered 4, after V lost 6 bases and J lost 13 bases. The CDR3 loop spans 12 amino acids. CDR3 nucleotide sequence: TGTGCCAGCAGGCTAGGGACAGGGGGACTGTTTTTT. This codes for CASRLGTGGLFF.

The chain carries TRBV11-3 and TRBJ2-5; 8 bases fit TRBD2. Germline V gene lookup returns CDR1 SGHNT and CDR2 YENEEA. The CDR3 consists of 15 residues. After removal of 5 bases from V and 3 bases from J, the junction contained 8 bases not matched to a gene. DNA of the CDR3: TGTGCCAGCAGCCGCCCCGGGACTAGAGAAGAGACCCAGTACTTC. Translated: CASSRPGTREETQYF.

This clone was seen a single time. This chain uses TRBV5-4 with TRBJ2-7, with 9 bases identical to TRBD1. The CDR3 spans 15 residues. The trim removed 7 bases at V and 5 bases at J, leaving 13 bases unmatched. Germline CDR1 SGHNT, CDR2 YYREEE (reference sequence). The CDR3 DNA reads TGTGCCAGCGGGGAGATGGACAGGGGCGCCCACGAGCAGTACTTC. This gives the protein CASGEMDRGAHEQYF.

The sample holds one count of this clone. This chain joins TRBV28 and TRBJ1-4; the D gene is possibly TRBD1 (5 bases). Deletions cut 7 bases from V and 8 bases from J, with 11 bases between. This CDR3 is 12 amino acids long. Germline assignment: CDR1 MDHEN and CDR2 SYDVKM. The CDR3 protein is CASMGLGEKLFF. The CDR3 DNA sequence: TGTGCCAGCATGGGGCTTGGGGAAAAACTGTTTTTT.

The chain is built from TRBV3-1 (or the pseudogene TRBV3-2) and TRBJ1-5; 7 bases line up with TRBD1. Germline V gene lookup returns CDR1 LGHDT and CDR2 YNNKEL (reference sequence). The trim removed 3 bases at V and 4 bases at J, leaving 6 bases unmatched. The CDR3 consists of 15 residues. The CDR3 DNA is TGTGCCAGCAGCCATACTGACAGGGAGAATCAGCCCCAGCATTTT. Residues: CASSHTDRENQPQHF.

This chain links TRBV7-6 with TRBJ2-2, with TRBD2 identical over 10 bases. The germline V gene has CDR1 SGHVS and CDR2 FNYEAQ. This CDR3 contains 17 residues. The J segment lost 1 base and the V segment lost 5 bases, leaving 7 bases of the junction unmatched. This CDR3 reads CASSPLGLAVNTGELFF. DNA of the CDR3: TGTGCCAGCAGCCCACTCGGACTAGCGGTGAACACCGGGGAGCTGTTTTTT.

The chain joins TRBV2 to TRBJ1-5, with unresolved D. The CDR3 is made up of 14 amino acids. Trimming stripped 3 bases from V and 3 bases from J, with 9 bases between. The germline V gene has CDR1 SNHLY and CDR2 FYNNEI. The CDR3 DNA is TGTGCCAGCAGTGAGTGGCAGGACAATCAGCCCCAGCATTTT. Translated: CASSEWQDNQPQHF.

V and J are TRBV6-4 and TRBJ2-3; D may be TRBD2 (6 bases). Germline-derived CDR1 and CDR2 are MRHNA and SNTAGT. This CDR3 comprises 15 residues. The V and J ends lost 4 bases and 0 bases respectively, with 11 bases between them. In DNA form, the CDR3 reads TGTGCCAGCAGTGGCGGGGTAGCTAGCACAGATACGCAGTATTTT. Translating gives CASSGGVASTDTQYF.

Written as DNA, the CDR3 is TGTGCCAGCTCACCACAAGCGACAGGGAGTCTTGGCTACACCTTC. Amino acids: CASSPQATGSLGYTF. J is TRBJ1-2 and V is TRBV18; 7 positions agree with TRBD1. Germline CDR1 and CDR2: KGHSH and LQKENI. The ends lost 1 base at V and 7 bases at J; junction bases unmatched: 9. This CDR3 has 15 amino acids.

The gene calls are TRBV7-9 and TRBJ2-7; TRBD2 aligns across 10 bases. This CDR3 is built from 17 residues. Trimming took 1 base from V and 6 from J; bases not matched to a gene: 12. The germline V gene has CDR1 SEHNR and CDR2 FQNEAQ (reference sequence). The CDR3 here is CASSLVGLLAGTGEQYF. The CDR3 nucleotides read TGTGCCAGCAGCTTAGTCGGATTACTAGCGGGAACTGGCGAGCAGTACTTC.

The chain uses TRBV28 and TRBJ1-3; no firm D call. With 4 bases removed from V and 4 bases from J, the gap between germline ends came to 14 bases. The CDR3 extends over 15 amino acids. Germline V CDR1 and CDR2: MDHEN, SYDVKM. In DNA form, the CDR3 reads TGTGCCAGCAGTTCGGGCTCGGGAGTCGGAAACACCATATATTTT. This translates into CASSSGSGVGNTIYF.

This chain connects TRBV19 to TRBJ2-7, with 8 bases fitting TRBD2. With 5 bases clipped from V and 7 bases from J, the junction kept 10 bases outside the gene matches. The CDR3 is 14 residues long. Germline-derived CDR1 and CDR2 are LNHDA and SQIVND (reference sequence). The CDR3 region has the DNA TGTGCCAGTAGTTCGGCTAGCGGGTCCGTGGAGCAGTACTTC. It specifies CASSSASGSVEQYF.

This sequence joins TRBV7-9 and TRBJ1-2, with TRBD1 matching 7 bases. In germline, CDR1 is SEHNR, CDR2 FQNEAQ (reference sequence). The CDR3 consists of 13 residues. V shed 4 bases, J shed 9 bases, and the junction held 8 bases outside the gene matches. Here the CDR3 DNA reads TGTGCCAGCAGCTCCCGACAGGGCTCGAGCTACACCTTC. Translated: CASSSRQGSSYTF.

The V and J genes are TRBV7-6 and TRBJ2-5, with TRBD1 matching 8 bases. V gave up 5 bases and J gave up 5 bases; unmatched junction bases: 10. This CDR3 spans 15 amino acids. Germline CDR1 and CDR2: SGHVS and FNYEAQ. CDR3 DNA: TGTGCCAGCAGCCCGACTCAGGGGGCGGGGGAGACCCAGTACTTC. It specifies CASSPTQGAGETQYF. The full variable domain, rest sourced from reference TRBV7-6 and TRBJ2-5, is GAGVSQSPRYKVTKRGQDVALRCDPISGHVSLYWYRQALGQGPEFLTYFNYEAQQDKSGLPNDRFSAERPEGSISTLTIQRTEQRDSAMYRCASSPTQGAGETQYFGPGTRLLVL.

This CDR3 is CASSPGAEWTEAFF. CDR3 nucleotides: TGTGCCAGCAGTCCTGGGGCCGAATGGACTGAAGCTTTCTTT. The chain employs TRBV27 and TRBJ1-1; a weak D match, TRBD1 (5 bases). Germline V lookup: CDR1 MNHEY, CDR2 SMNVEV (reference sequence). CDR3 length: 14 residues. Trimming took 5 bases from V and 5 from J, leaving 15 bases between them.

This chain connects TRBV18 to TRBJ1-6; 7 nucleotides agree with TRBD1. Per the germline V gene, CDR1 is KGHSH and CDR2 is LQKENI. With 2 bases clipped from V and 7 bases from J, the junction kept 8 bases outside the gene matches. This CDR3 has 16 amino acids. CDR3 nucleotide sequence: TGTGCCAGCTCACCATCTTTACAGGGGACGAATTCACCCCTCCACTTT. Residues: CASSPSLQGTNSPLHF.